This TCR beta chain was sequenced in a study of T cell repertoires in cytomegalovirus infection. Study at large: Public TCR beta signatures were indicative of both CMV infection and a matching HLA type. Findings and limits, study-wide: Dominant in the ex vivo response were TCR beta clonotypes restricted by HLA-C and specific for CMV. Summed public TCR beta family frequency identified CMV carriers bearing the relevant HLA.

Germline V gene sequence: CDR1 SGHRS, CDR2 YFSETQ. The CDR3 spans 18 residues. V dropped 0 bases and J dropped 3; count of bases not matched to a gene: 14. MiXCR was run by TCRdb on the reads, yielding one entry per CDR3 protein. The table records around 310,000 distinct CDR3 sequences, almost 30% of them present only once. This clonotype was seen only once. Its antigen is currently unknown. The sequence derives from a human donor in good health (CMV status not recorded). Some clones in this sample may be carry-over from other donors' samples. The chain recombines TRBV5-1 with TRBJ1-1; 7 bases fit TRBD1. The sequencing here drew on cultured PBMCs, taken from culture after CMV antigen stimulation. For the CDR3, the DNA is TGCGCCAGCAGCTTGGCCTGGGTGAGACAGGGTGAGGACACTGAAGCTTTCTTT. Translation gives CASSLAWVRQGEDTEAFF.